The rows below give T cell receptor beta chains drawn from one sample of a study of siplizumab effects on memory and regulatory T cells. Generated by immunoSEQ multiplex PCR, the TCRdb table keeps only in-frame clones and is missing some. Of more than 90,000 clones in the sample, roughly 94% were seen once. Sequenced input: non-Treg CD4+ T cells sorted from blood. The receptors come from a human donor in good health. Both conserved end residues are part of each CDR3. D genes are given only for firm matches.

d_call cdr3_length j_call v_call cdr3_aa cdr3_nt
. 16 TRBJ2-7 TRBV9 CASSAQKGGPTYEQYF TGTGCCAGCAGCGCACAAAAGGGGGGGCCGACCTACGAGCAGTACTTC
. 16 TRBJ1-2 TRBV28 CASSSPSLGQFYGYTF TGTGCCAGCAGTTCGCCCTCCCTGGGGCAGTTTTATGGCTACACCTTC
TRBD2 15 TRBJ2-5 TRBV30 CALAGTSGRWETQYF TGTGCCTTGGCCGGGACTAGCGGGAGGTGGGAGACCCAGTACTTC
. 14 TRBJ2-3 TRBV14 CASSRVGSTDTQYF TGTGCCAGCAGCCGAGTGGGGAGCACAGATACGCAGTATTTT
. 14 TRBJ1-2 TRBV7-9 CASSLVVESVGYTF TGTGCCAGCAGCTTAGTTGTCGAGTCGGTAGGCTACACCTTC
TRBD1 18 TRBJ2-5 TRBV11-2 CASSQGVRDRGMGETQYF TGTGCCAGCAGCCAAGGGGTCCGGGACAGGGGGATGGGAGAGACCCAGTACTTC
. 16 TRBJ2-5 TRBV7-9 CASSLSGGSPQETQYF TGTGCCAGCAGCTTATCTGGCGGTTCCCCCCAAGAGACCCAGTACTTC
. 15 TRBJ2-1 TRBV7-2 CASSLKGRNYNEQFF TGTGCCAGCAGCTTAAAGGGGCGGAACTACAATGAGCAGTTCTTC
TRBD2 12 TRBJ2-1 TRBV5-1 CASSDSGSEQFF TGCGCCAGCAGCGATAGCGGGAGTGAGCAGTTCTTC
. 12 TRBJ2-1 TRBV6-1 CASSFSYNEQFF TGTGCCAGTTCTTTCTCCTACAATGAGCAGTTCTTC
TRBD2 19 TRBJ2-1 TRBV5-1 CASSPGLAGVLRSYNEQFF TGCGCCAGCAGCCCCGGACTAGCGGGAGTGTTAAGATCCTACAATGAGCAGTTCTTC
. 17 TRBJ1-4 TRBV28 CASSLRPGRGKDEKLFF TGTGCCAGCAGTTTAAGACCGGGCCGTGGGAAGGATGAAAAACTGTTTTTT
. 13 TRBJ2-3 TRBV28 CASTGGSTDTQYF TGTGCCAGCACCGGCGGGAGCACAGATACGCAGTATTTT
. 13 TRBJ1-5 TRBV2 CASIGIVGQPQHF TGTGCCAGCATCGGGATTGTCGGTCAGCCCCAGCATTTT
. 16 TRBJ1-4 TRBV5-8 CASPQGRSATNEKLFF TGTGCCTCCCCTCAGGGGCGGAGTGCAACTAATGAAAAACTGTTTTTT
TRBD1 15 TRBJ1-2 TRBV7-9 CASSSRTGDRYGYTF TGTGCCAGCAGCTCTCGGACAGGGGATCGGTATGGCTACACCTTC
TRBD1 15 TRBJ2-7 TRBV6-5 CASSYSLGQAYEQYF TGTGCCAGCAGTTACTCGCTGGGACAGGCATACGAGCAGTACTTC
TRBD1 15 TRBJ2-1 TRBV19 CASSQTGFSYNEQFF TGTGCCAGTAGTCAGACAGGGTTCTCCTACAATGAGCAGTTCTTC
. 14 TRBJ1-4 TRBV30 CAWKGTTTNEKLFF TGTGCCTGGAAAGGGACAACCACTAATGAAAAACTGTTTTTT
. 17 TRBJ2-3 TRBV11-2 CASSFSGYNGYTDTQYF TGTGCCAGCAGCTTCAGCGGATACAACGGGTACACAGATACGCAGTATTTT
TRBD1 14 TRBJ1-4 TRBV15 CATSRTGLNEKLFF TGTGCCACCAGCAGGACAGGGTTGAATGAAAAACTGTTTTTT
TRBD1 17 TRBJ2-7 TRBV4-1 CASSHLNRGKKGNEQYF TGCGCCAGCAGCCATCTAAACAGGGGGAAAAAGGGCAACGAGCAGTACTTC
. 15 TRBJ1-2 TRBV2 CATQKEQAANYGYTF TGTGCCACTCAAAAGGAGCAGGCAGCTAACTATGGCTACACCTTC
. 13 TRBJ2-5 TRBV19 CASSGDPGQTQYF TGTGCCAGTAGCGGGGACCCCGGCCAGACCCAGTACTTC
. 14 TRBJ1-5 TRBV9 CASSATYRNQPQHF TGTGCCAGCAGCGCTACATATCGCAATCAGCCCCAGCATTTT
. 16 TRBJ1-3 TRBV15 CATSSTFPGFGNTIYF TGTGCCACCAGCAGCACCTTTCCGGGTTTTGGAAACACCATATATTTT
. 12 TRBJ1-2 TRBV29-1 CSVDSTAYGYTF TGCAGCGTGGACAGTACGGCCTATGGCTACACCTTC
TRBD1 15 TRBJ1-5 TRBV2 CASNINDRVGQPQHF TGTGCCAGCAATATTAACGACAGGGTAGGCCAGCCCCAGCATTTT